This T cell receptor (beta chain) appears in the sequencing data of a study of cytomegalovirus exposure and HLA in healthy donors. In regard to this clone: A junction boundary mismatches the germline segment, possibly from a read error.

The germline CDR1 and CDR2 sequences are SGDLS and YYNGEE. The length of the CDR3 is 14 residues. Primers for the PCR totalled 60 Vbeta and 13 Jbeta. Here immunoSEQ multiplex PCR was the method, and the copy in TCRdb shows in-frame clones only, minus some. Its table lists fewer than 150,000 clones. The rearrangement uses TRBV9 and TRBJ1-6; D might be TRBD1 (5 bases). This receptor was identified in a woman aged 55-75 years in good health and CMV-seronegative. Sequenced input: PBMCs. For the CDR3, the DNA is TGTGCCAGCTCACCGGGACGGACTAATTCACCCCTTCACTTT. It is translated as CASSPGRTNSPLHF.